This is a list of T cell receptor beta chains from one sample in a study of CD8 T cells in ankylosing spondylitis. TCRdb re-called the 5' RACE reads with MiXCR, one entry per CDR3 protein. The top ten clones hold roughly 14% of a sample with about 330,000 distinct CDR3 sequences, 6.5% to 10% of them seen once. Sequenced input: blood, either unsorted or a sorted T cell fraction (not recorded which). The receptors originated from a male donor with ankylosing spondylitis. Each CDR3 is given with its conserved first and last residue. A D gene is named only where the DNA matches it firmly. Rows give clone size only sometimes, using once, few, many, or a class for an expanded clone.

TRBV7-9	.	TRBJ2-7	few	TGTGCCAGCAGCTCCGGGGGTGGTCCCTCCTACGAGCAGTACTTC	CASSSGGGPSYEQYF
TRBV29-1	.	TRBJ1-5	few	TGCAGCGTTGGGGTTGAGGGTAATCAGCCCCAGCATTTT	CSVGVEGNQPQHF
TRBV7-2	TRBD2	TRBJ2-3	few	TGTGCCAGCAGCTCCCGGGCTAGCGGGTCGGATACGCAGTATTTT	CASSSRASGSDTQYF
TRBV28	TRBD2	TRBJ2-7	.	TGTGCCAGCGGGGGAGGGGCGGAGGACACCTACGAGCAGTACTTC	CASGGGAEDTYEQYF
TRBV4-3	TRBD2	TRBJ2-1	.	TGCGCCAGCAGCCAAGATTGGAGGGGAGCGGGAGGTTCCTACAATGAGCAGTTCTTC	CASSQDWRGAGGSYNEQFF
TRBV7-2	.	TRBJ2-1	.	TGTGCCAGCAGCTTGGACTTAAACAATGAGCAGTTCTTC	CASSLDLNNEQFF
TRBV7-6	.	TRBJ1-6	few	TGTGCCAGCAGCTTAGCGCTAGTCGATTCACCCCTCCACTTT	CASSLALVDSPLHF
TRBV20-1	.	TRBJ2-1	.	TGCAGTGCTAGAGAACCGAGACTAGGGAGCTCCTACAATGAGCAGTTCTTC	CSAREPRLGSSYNEQFF
TRBV6-5	TRBD1	TRBJ1-3	few	TGTGCCAGCAGTTACGCGATGGGACAGGGCGAAGGAAACACCATATATTTT	CASSYAMGQGEGNTIYF
TRBV29-1	TRBD2	TRBJ2-7	.	TGCAGCGTTGAAGAAGTCGGGGGGTCTCTTCGGCAGTACTTC	CSVEEVGGSLRQYF
TRBV3-1	.	TRBJ2-5	few	TGTGCCAGCAGCCCCCGACGACTAGGACCCGACCGAGGGGGCTTC	CASSPRRLGPDRGGF
TRBV28	.	TRBJ1-2	many	TGTGCCAGCAGTTTACCAGGCGCGACCAGGGATAACTATGGCTACACCTTC	CASSLPGATRDNYGYTF
TRBV5-4	.	TRBJ2-7	.	TGTGCCAGCAGCGGATGGGACCGATTCGGGGAGCAGTACTTC	CASSGWDRFGEQYF
TRBV20-1	TRBD1	TRBJ2-2	.	TGCAGTGCTTCCCGGGACAGGCCAAACACCGGGGAGCTGTTTTTT	CSASRDRPNTGELFF
TRBV15	TRBD2	TRBJ2-1	.	TGTGCCACCAGCCGTACTAGCGGGGGCTACAATGAGCAGTTCTTC	CATSRTSGGYNEQFF
TRBV12-3/TRBV12-4	TRBD2	TRBJ2-7	few	TGTGCCAGCAGTTTACTAGCGGGAGTCTTCTACGAGCAGTACTTC	CASSLLAGVFYEQYF
TRBV5-5	TRBD2	TRBJ2-5	.	TGTGCCAGCAGCTTCCTAGCGGGAGAGACCCAGTACTTC	CASSFLAGETQYF
TRBV13	.	TRBJ1-5	.	TGTGCCAGCAGCTCCGGACCCACTTTGGGGCCCAATCAGCCCCAGCATTTT	CASSSGPTLGPNQPQHF
TRBV16	.	TRBJ2-7	few	TGTGCCAGCAGCCAATCGGAAGGGGGGTACGAGCAGTACTTC	CASSQSEGGYEQYF
TRBV3-1	.	TRBJ2-1	many	TGTGCCAGCAGCCATGACGGCCCTCAGGCCAATGAGCAGTTCTTC	CASSHDGPQANEQFF
TRBV7-6	.	TRBJ2-2	few	TGTGCCAGCAGCATCTACTCCGCGAACACCGGGGAGCTGTTTTTT	CASSIYSANTGELFF
TRBV6-5	TRBD1	TRBJ2-5	few	TGTGCCAGCAGTTACCCAGGGGGTCGAGAGACCCAGTACTTC	CASSYPGGRETQYF
TRBV3-1	.	TRBJ2-2	.	TGTGCCAGCAGCCAAGTCACAGGGACCGGGGAGCTGTTTTTT	CASSQVTGTGELFF
TRBV6-1	.	TRBJ2-1	few	TGTGCCAGCAGTGAAGCTCAGCCTTACAATGAGCAGTTCTTC	CASSEAQPYNEQFF
TRBV5-8	.	TRBJ2-7	.	TGTGCCAGCAGCTTGTTTACAGGGACTTACGAGCAGTACTTC	CASSLFTGTYEQYF
TRBV28	.	TRBJ2-1	.	TGTGCCAGCAGTTTATTGGCCATTGGGAATGAGCAGTTCTTC	CASSLLAIGNEQFF
TRBV5-6	.	TRBJ2-7	many	TGTGCCAGCAGCCCCAGACAGTTCCGTTCCTACGAGCAGTACTTC	CASSPRQFRSYEQYF
TRBV12-3/TRBV12-4	.	TRBJ2-1	few	TGTGCCAGCAGTTTTAACGCCGCCTCCTACAATGAGCAGTTCTTC	CASSFNAASYNEQFF
TRBV29-1	.	TRBJ2-3	.	TGCAGCGGGGGGTCCGCCGGGAACACAGATACGCAGTATTTT	CSGGSAGNTDTQYF
TRBV19	TRBD1	TRBJ1-2	few	TGTGCCAGTAGTATCTCTGGGACAGGGGCCGATTCGAACTATGGCTACACCTTC	CASSISGTGADSNYGYTF
TRBV28	TRBD2	TRBJ2-1	few	TGTGCCAGCAGCCCTAGAGCGGGACCCCAACGAGAGCAGTTCTTC	CASSPRAGPQREQFF
TRBV7-8	.	TRBJ2-3	.	TGTGCCAGCAGCCAAGGCCCACAGGCGTGGACAGATACGCAGTATTTT	CASSQGPQAWTDTQYF
TRBV6-5	.	TRBJ1-3	many	TGTGCCAGCAGTTATGAGCCGGGGAGTGGAAACACCATATATTTT	CASSYEPGSGNTIYF
TRBV7-9	.	TRBJ2-1	few	TGTGCCAGCAGCTTAGCGGCTGGGGGCCGAAACAATGAGCAGTTCTTC	CASSLAAGGRNNEQFF
TRBV6-5	.	TRBJ2-3	.	TGTGCCAGCAGCTCCTCACTAGCAGATACGCAGTATTTT	CASSSSLADTQYF
TRBV27	TRBD1	TRBJ2-1	few	TGTGCCAGCAGATCCGGGACAGGGTACAATGAGCAGTTCTTC	CASRSGTGYNEQFF
TRBV27	.	TRBJ2-7	.	TGTGCCAGCAGTTTAGGCCTGGGGGGGGCCGAGCGCGAGCAGTACTTC	CASSLGLGGAEREQYF
TRBV29-1	.	TRBJ2-5	many	TGCAGCGTTGACTTAAACCTCCAAGAGACCCAGTACTTC	CSVDLNLQETQYF
TRBV4-3	TRBD2	TRBJ2-7	few	TGCGCCAGCAGCCAAGATGGAACTAGCGGGAGGTCTGAGCAGTACTTC	CASSQDGTSGRSEQYF
TRBV3-1	.	TRBJ2-1	many	TGTGCCAGCAGCGCTGATGGGGGATACGCGTTCTTC	CASSADGGYAFF
TRBV28	.	TRBJ2-7	many	TGTGCCTGCCGGATGCACGGGTACGAGCAGTACTTC	CACRMHGYEQYF
TRBV3-1	TRBD2	TRBJ2-1	few	TGTGCCAGCAGCCAAGGTCCTAGCGGGAGGGATTTGAATGAGCAGTTCTTC	CASSQGPSGRDLNEQFF
TRBV7-2	.	TRBJ2-3	.	TGTGCCAGTACAGTCGCAGGGCGTAGCACAGATACGCAGTATTTT	CASTVAGRSTDTQYF